Listed below are T cell receptor beta chains from one sample, sequenced in a study of blood T cells in healthy people across ages. Each CDR3 protein is one row after TCRdb ran MiXCR on the 5' RACE reads. The sample lists about 650,000 distinct CDR3 sequences; 32% were seen once. Sample: blood. The receptors were gathered from a woman older than 75 in good health. Both conserved end residues are part of each CDR3. The order of the fields is CDR3 protein, CDR3 DNA, clone size, V gene, D gene, J gene. The D gene is left open where the match is weak. The size of a clone is reported for some rows only, either as once, few or many, or as a class for expanded clones.

CAISEKSGEQFF,TGTGCCATCAGTGAGAAGAGCGGCGAGCAGTTCTTC,many,TRBV10-3,-,TRBJ2-1
CSARPRWGTNNEKLFF,TGCAGTGCTAGACCCCGGTGGGGCACCAATAATGAAAAACTGTTTTTT,few,TRBV20-1,-,TRBJ1-4
CASSLAHLRAVMNTEAFF,TGTGCCAGCAGCTTAGCGCACTTGCGAGCCGTCATGAACACTGAAGCTTTCTTT,-,TRBV7-8,-,TRBJ1-1
CASTSRSGEQFF,TGTGCCAGCACTTCGAGGTCGGGTGAGCAGTTCTTC,-,TRBV9,-,TRBJ2-1
CASSFQQQAYEQYF,TGTGCCAGCAGTTTTCAACAGCAGGCCTACGAGCAGTACTTC,-,TRBV12-3/TRBV12-4,-,TRBJ2-7
CASSPAGWGYTF,TGTGCCAGCAGCCCAGCAGGGTGGGGCTACACCTTC,many,TRBV6-2/TRBV6-3,-,TRBJ1-2
CASSLTGDLEAFF,TGTGCCAGCAGCTTGACAGGAGACCTTGAAGCTTTCTTT,few,TRBV9,-,TRBJ1-1
CSASPAAIYERYF,TGCAGTGCTAGCCCAGCGGCCATATACGAGCGGTACTTC,few,TRBV20-1,-,TRBJ2-7
CASSLGLEYEQYF,TGTGCCAGCAGCTTGGGACTGGAATACGAGCAGTACTTC,many,TRBV7-2,-,TRBJ2-7
CASSPRDLYGYTF,TGTGCCAGCAGCCCCCGGGACCTCTATGGCTACACCTTC,many,TRBV7-9,-,TRBJ1-2
CASSEMGVSQPQHF,TGTGCCAGCAGTGAAATGGGGGTGAGTCAGCCCCAGCATTTT,-,TRBV6-1,-,TRBJ1-5
CASSLDSSSGYTF,-,many,TRBV7-2,-,TRBJ1-2
CASSLGGQTANYGYTF,TGTGCCAGCAGCTTGGGAGGACAGACCGCTAACTATGGCTACACCTTC,-,TRBV5-6,-,TRBJ1-2
CSAQGSGVYNEQFF,TGCAGCGCCCAGGGGTCAGGGGTGTACAATGAGCAGTTCTTC,-,TRBV29-1,-,TRBJ2-1
CSAESAEQFF,TGCAGTGCTGAATCGGCTGAGCAGTTCTTC,-,TRBV20-1,-,TRBJ2-1
CSARDSLDEKLFF,TGCAGTGCTAGAGATTCCTTGGATGAAAAACTGTTTTTT,-,TRBV20-1,-,TRBJ1-4
CSVPKGGFGYTF,TGCAGCGTTCCCAAGGGGGGCTTTGGCTACACCTTC,many,TRBV29-1,-,TRBJ1-2
CASSHPGLAGARRTDTQYF,TGTGCCAGCAGCCATCCGGGACTAGCGGGGGCTCGGCGCACAGATACGCAGTATTTT,many,TRBV4-2,TRBD2,TRBJ2-3
CASSMEEGVPREQFF,TGTGCCAGCAGCATGGAGGAGGGCGTCCCGCGCGAGCAGTTCTTC,-,TRBV28,-,TRBJ2-1
CASSSTGRDNQPQHF,TGTGCCAGCAGTTCGACAGGGCGCGACAATCAGCCCCAGCATTTT,many,TRBV7-9,TRBD1,TRBJ1-5
CASSSLPIAGATDTQYF,TGCGCCAGCAGCTCCCTTCCTATAGCGGGAGCTACAGATACGCAGTATTTT,-,TRBV5-1,TRBD2,TRBJ2-3
CASTSGGREQYF,TGTGCCAGCACCTCCGGGGGACGCGAGCAGTACTTC,many,TRBV28,-,TRBJ2-7
CASSQGVRNEKLFF,TGCGCCAGCAGCCAGGGGGTCCGTAATGAAAAACTGTTTTTT,-,TRBV4-1,-,TRBJ1-4
CSAFSDRNTEAFF,TGCAGTGCTTTTTCGGACAGGAACACTGAAGCTTTCTTT,-,TRBV20-1,-,TRBJ1-1